This is a list of T cell receptor beta chains from one sample in a study of PD-1 blockade in classical Hodgkin lymphoma. TCRdb keeps only in-frame clones here, not all; method: immunoSEQ multiplex PCR. This table has over 15,000 clones, roughly 82% appearing once. Sequencing used peripheral blood mononuclear cells (PBMCs), obtained before the second cycle of nivolumab. The receptors here all came from a human donor with classical Hodgkin lymphoma. Both conserved end residues are part of each CDR3. D genes are given only for firm matches. Part of the rows lack a size; the others show once, few, many or a class for expanded clones.

TRBD1 | TRBJ2-3 | TRBV25-1 | - | TGTGCCAGCAGTGGGCCGGGACAGGGATTCAGAGATACGCAGTATTTT | CASSGPGQGFRDTQYF
- | TRBJ2-5 | TRBV6-6 | few | TGTGCCAGCAGTGGGGGTGAAGAGACCCAGTACTTC | CASSGGEETQYF
- | TRBJ2-1 | TRBV14 | - | TGTGCCAGCAGCCCTCGGACAGACCACTACAATGAGCAGTTCTTC | CASSPRTDHYNEQFF
TRBD2 | TRBJ2-3 | TRBV28 | - | TGTGCCAGCAGTTTCGCGGGACTAGCAAGGGAGAACACAGATACGCAGTATTTT | CASSFAGLARENTDTQYF
TRBD1 | TRBJ1-2 | TRBV7-9 | - | TGTGCCAGCAGCTTAGGGGCCGGGACAGAGTCGGATGGCTACACCTTC | CASSLGAGTESDGYTF
TRBD1 | TRBJ2-7 | TRBV19 | - | TGTGCCACCCAAGGACAGGGGGCGGGTGAGCAGTACTTC | CATQGQGAGEQYF
TRBD1 | TRBJ1-3 | TRBV28 | - | TGTGCCAGCAGTTTTTGGTACCCTAGGACAGGGCGTGGAAACACCATATATTTT | CASSFWYPRTGRGNTIYF
- | TRBJ2-1 | TRBV7-7 | - | TGTGCTAGCAGTTTGGGTCCGAGCTCCTACAATGAGCAGTTCTTC | CASSLGPSSYNEQFF
- | TRBJ2-5 | TRBV5-1 | - | TGCGCCAGCAGGCTCCCGGGACGGGAGACCCAGTACTTC | CASRLPGRETQYF
- | TRBJ1-1 | TRBV7-8 | - | TGTGCCAGCAGCTTAGATGGCCCCTATGTAATAACTGAAGCTTTCTTT | CASSLDGPYVITEAFF
TRBD2 | TRBJ2-3 | TRBV10-3 | - | TGTGCCATCAGCGGGGGAGTAACTAGCGTAGCCACAGATACGCAGTATTTT | CAISGGVTSVATDTQYF
- | TRBJ2-1 | TRBV9 | - | TGTGCCAGCAGCGTAGCTTATGGGGGCTCAGACAATGAGCAGTTCTTC | CASSVAYGGSDNEQFF
- | TRBJ1-3 | TRBV29-1 | - | TGCAGCGTTGGCGGGGGAAACACCATATATTTT | CSVGGGNTIYF
TRBD1 | TRBJ1-2 | TRBV9 | - | TGTGCCAGCAGAGAGACAGGGAACTATGGCTACACCTTC | CASRETGNYGYTF
- | TRBJ1-5 | TRBV2 | - | TGTGCCAGCAGTGATGGGGGGGGTAATCAGCCCCAGCATTTT | CASSDGGGNQPQHF
TRBD1 | TRBJ1-2 | TRBV6-1 | few | TGTGCCAGCGTCCGGACAGGGCGCGATGGCTACACCTTC | CASVRTGRDGYTF
- | TRBJ2-1 | TRBV5-1 | few | TGCGCCAGCAGCTTCCAGACCTACAATGAGCAGTTCTTC | CASSFQTYNEQFF
TRBD1 | TRBJ1-6 | TRBV7-3 | - | TGTGCCAGCAGCACGACAGGGCCCTATAATTCACCCCTCCACTTT | CASSTTGPYNSPLHF
- | TRBJ1-2 | TRBV19 | - | TGTGCCAGTAGTATACTAAACAGAATGGTTGGCTACACCTTC | CASSILNRMVGYTF
TRBD1 | TRBJ1-5 | TRBV19 | once | TGTGCCAGTAGTATAAGACGCGATCCGGGACAGGGTATATACGCTCAGCCCCAGCATTTT | CASSIRRDPGQGIYAQPQHF
TRBD1 | TRBJ1-2 | TRBV5-1 | - | TGCGCCAGCAGCGTAGGGACAGGGAACGTTGATGGCTACACCTTC | CASSVGTGNVDGYTF
TRBD1 | TRBJ2-2 | TRBV7-2 | - | TGTGCCAGCAGCCCGGACAGGGTATACACCGGGGAGCTGTTTTTT | CASSPDRVYTGELFF
TRBD2 | TRBJ2-1 | TRBV7-3 | - | TGTGCCAGCAGCCCATATCGGACTAGCGGGAATGAGCAGTTCTTC | CASSPYRTSGNEQFF
- | TRBJ1-5 | TRBV5-5 | - | TGTGCCAGCAGCTTGTCCCCCAGCAATCAGCCCCAGCATTTT | CASSLSPSNQPQHF
- | TRBJ2-4 | TRBV27 | - | TGTGCCAGCAGTTTATCACAGGGAAGGGCCAAAAACATTCAGTACTTC | CASSLSQGRAKNIQYF
- | TRBJ2-1 | TRBV4-1 | - | TGCGCCAGCAGCCAAACCTTGATGAGCTCCTACAATGAGCAGTTCTTC | CASSQTLMSSYNEQFF
TRBD1 | TRBJ2-2 | TRBV23-1 | - | TGCGCCAGCATTCTGAGGGGGCACGTAGACACCGGGGAGCTGTTTTTT | CASILRGHVDTGELFF
TRBD2 | TRBJ2-3 | TRBV7-3 | - | TGTGCCAGCAGTATTAGCGGGAGCACAGATACGCAGTATTTT | CASSISGSTDTQYF
- | TRBJ2-7 | TRBV29-1 | - | TGCAGCGTTGCGGACGTGGGGGGCTTTAGCTCCTACGAGCAGTACTTC | CSVADVGGFSSYEQYF
- | TRBJ2-2 | TRBV9 | - | TGTGCCAGCAGCGTAGGACCTGGGTCGAACACCGGGGAGCTGTTTTTT | CASSVGPGSNTGELFF
- | TRBJ1-5 | TRBV9 | - | TGTGCCAGCAGCGGTGGGACAATGAATCAGCCCCAGCATTTT | CASSGGTMNQPQHF
TRBD1 | TRBJ1-2 | TRBV7-9 | - | TGTGCCAGCAGCTATGGGTCGGGACAGGGCTATGGCTACACCTTC | CASSYGSGQGYGYTF
- | TRBJ1-2 | TRBV20-1 | - | TGCAGCAGCTGGACCGATCAGGGCTACACCTTC | CSSWTDQGYTF
- | TRBJ2-1 | TRBV28 | - | TGTGCCAGCAGTTTTCAGTACAATGAGCAGTTCTTC | CASSFQYNEQFF
TRBD1 | TRBJ2-7 | TRBV7-9 | - | TGTGCCAGCAGCTTCTCCACAGACAGGGGGGTTGAGTACTTC | CASSFSTDRGVEYF
TRBD1 | TRBJ2-3 | TRBV7-7 | - | TGTGCCAGCAGCCCGGGGACAGCTAGCACAGATACGCAGTATTTT | CASSPGTASTDTQYF
TRBD1 | TRBJ2-7 | TRBV6-1 | - | TGTGCCAGCAGTGCAGGACAGGGCGGCGAGCAGTACTTC | CASSAGQGGEQYF
- | TRBJ2-7 | TRBV28 | - | TGTGCCAGCAGTTTATGGCGCAGGGAGGAGCAGTACTTC | CASSLWRREEQYF
- | TRBJ2-6 | TRBV19 | - | TGTGCCAGTAGTATAGACAACTCTGGGGCCAACGTCCTGACTTTC | CASSIDNSGANVLTF
TRBD1 | TRBJ2-4 | TRBV19 | - | TGTGCCAGTAGCCCAGGGACCGGGACAGTCATAGCCAAAAACATTCAGTACTTC | CASSPGTGTVIAKNIQYF
- | TRBJ1-2 | TRBV5-1 | - | TGCGCCAGCAGCTTGAAAAAGGGTCCCTATGGCTACACCTTC | CASSLKKGPYGYTF
TRBD2 | TRBJ2-3 | TRBV7-2 | - | TGTGCCAGCAGCTCGGGACTAGCGGGGTACACAGATACGCAGTATTTT | CASSSGLAGYTDTQYF
- | TRBJ2-2 | TRBV18 | - | TGTGCCAGCTCACCAGACACCGGGGAGCTGTTTTTT | CASSPDTGELFF
- | TRBJ2-7 | TRBV7-5 | - | TGTGTCAGAAGCAGCCGGGACAACTACGAGCAGTACTTC | CVRSSRDNYEQYF
- | TRBJ2-3 | TRBV6-1 | once | TGTGCCAGCAGTGAACAGGGGGGGATTTCCGCAGATACGCAGTATTTT | CASSEQGGISADTQYF